This T cell receptor (beta chain) was recorded in a study of CD8 T cells in Susac syndrome. Overall study: Blood was drawn from Susac syndrome patients while they were therapy-naive, on corticosteroids, or on intravenous immunoglobulin alone.

Random hexamers primed reverse transcription of about 0.5 to 1 ug RNA. TCRdb itself ran the immunoSEQ multiplex PCR reads through MiXCR, one entry per CDR3 protein. The table has around 80,000 distinct CDR3 sequences, about 95% seen once. The V end was cut by 6 bases, the J end by 3 bases, with 6 bases between. This CDR3 is built from 11 residues. The TCR sequence derives from a human donor with Susac syndrome. The sample consisted of CD8+ T cells from PBMCs. This chain joins TRBV12-3 or TRBV12-4 and TRBJ2-7, with D unresolved. CDR3: CASRAGYEQYF. The CDR3 nucleotides are TGTGCCAGCAGGGCCGGCTACGAGCAGTACTTC.